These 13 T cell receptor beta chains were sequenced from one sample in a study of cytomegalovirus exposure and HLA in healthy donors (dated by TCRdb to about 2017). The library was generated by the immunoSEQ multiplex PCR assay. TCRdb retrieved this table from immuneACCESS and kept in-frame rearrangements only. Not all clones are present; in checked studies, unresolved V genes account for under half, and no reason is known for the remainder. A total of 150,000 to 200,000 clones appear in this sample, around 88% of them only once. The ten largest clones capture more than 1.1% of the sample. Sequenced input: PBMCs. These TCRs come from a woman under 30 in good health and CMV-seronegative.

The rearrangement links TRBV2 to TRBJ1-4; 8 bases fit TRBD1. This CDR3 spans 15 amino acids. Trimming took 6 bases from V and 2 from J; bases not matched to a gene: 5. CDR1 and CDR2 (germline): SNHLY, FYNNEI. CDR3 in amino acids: CASRTGQGTNEKLFF. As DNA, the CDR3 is TGTGCCAGCAGGACCGGACAGGGTACTAATGAAAAACTGTTTTTT. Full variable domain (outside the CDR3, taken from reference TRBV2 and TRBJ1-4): EPEVTQTPSHQVTQMGQEVILRCVPISNHLYFYWYRQILGQKVEFLVSFYNNEISEKSEIFDDQFSVERPDGSNFTLKIRSTKLEDSAMYFCASRTGQGTNEKLFFGSGTQLSVL.

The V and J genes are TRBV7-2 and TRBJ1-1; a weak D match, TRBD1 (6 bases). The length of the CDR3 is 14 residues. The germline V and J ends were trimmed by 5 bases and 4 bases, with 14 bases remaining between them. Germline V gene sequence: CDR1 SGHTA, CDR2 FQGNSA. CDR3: CASSRGTGSTEAFF. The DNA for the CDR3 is TGTGCCAGCAGCAGGGGAACAGGGAGCACTGAAGCTTTCTTT.

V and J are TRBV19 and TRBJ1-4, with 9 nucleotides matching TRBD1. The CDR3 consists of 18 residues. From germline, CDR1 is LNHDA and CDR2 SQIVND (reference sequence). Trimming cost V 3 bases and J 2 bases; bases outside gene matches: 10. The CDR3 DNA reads TGTGCCAGTAGTATCGTTCACGGGACAGGGAACACTAATGAAAAACTGTTTTTT. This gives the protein CASSIVHGTGNTNEKLFF.

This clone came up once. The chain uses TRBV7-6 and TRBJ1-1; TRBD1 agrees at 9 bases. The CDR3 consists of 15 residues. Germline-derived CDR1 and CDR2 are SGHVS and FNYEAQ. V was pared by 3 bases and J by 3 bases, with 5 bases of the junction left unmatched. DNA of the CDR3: TGTGCCAGCAGCTTCTTACAGGGGGCCGACACTGAAGCTTTCTTT. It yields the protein CASSFLQGADTEAFF.

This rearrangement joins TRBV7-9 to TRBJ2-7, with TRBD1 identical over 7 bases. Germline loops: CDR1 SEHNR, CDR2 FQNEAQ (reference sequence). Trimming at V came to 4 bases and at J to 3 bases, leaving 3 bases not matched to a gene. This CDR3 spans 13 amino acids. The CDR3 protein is CASSSTGYYEQYF. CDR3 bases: TGTGCCAGCAGCTCGACAGGGTACTACGAGCAGTACTTC.

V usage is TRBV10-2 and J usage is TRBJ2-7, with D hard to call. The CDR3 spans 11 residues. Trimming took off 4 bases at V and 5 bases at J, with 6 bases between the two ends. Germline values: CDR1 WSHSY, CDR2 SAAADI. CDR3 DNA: TGCGCCAGCAGTGCCACGGACGAGCAGTACTTC. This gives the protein CASSATDEQYF.

CDR3 DNA sequence: TGTGCCAGTCGGGAGTCTAGCACAGATACGCAGTATTTT. Its translation: CASRESSTDTQYF. The chain is built from TRBV2 and TRBJ2-3; D possibly corresponds to TRBD2 (6 bases). Germline CDR1 is SNHLY and CDR2 is FYNNEI. Trimming cost V 9 bases and J 0 bases, with 10 bases left between them. CDR3 size: 13 residues. Full variable domain (remainder filled in from reference TRBV2 and TRBJ2-3): EPEVTQTPSHQVTQMGQEVILRCVPISNHLYFYWYRQILGQKVEFLVSFYNNEISEKSEIFDDQFSVERPDGSNFTLKIRSTKLEDSAMYFCASRESSTDTQYFGPGTRLTVL.

CDR3 DNA: TGTGCCAGGGGACAGGGGACGGGCTACACCTTC. This encodes CARGQGTGYTF. The V call is TRBV2, the J call TRBJ1-2, with 10 nucleotides matching TRBD1. J gave up 8 bases and V 9 bases, and 3 bases lay outside the gene matches. Germline-derived CDR1 and CDR2 are SNHLY and FYNNEI. The CDR3 covers 11 residues.

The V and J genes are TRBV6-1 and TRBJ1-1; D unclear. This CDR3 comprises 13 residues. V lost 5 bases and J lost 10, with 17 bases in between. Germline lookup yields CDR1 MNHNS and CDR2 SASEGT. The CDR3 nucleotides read TGTGCCAGCAGTTCGGGAGGATTTTATCGAGCTTTCTTT. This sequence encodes CASSSGGFYRAFF.

Here the CDR3 reads CAWNKRATYNEQFF. The CDR3 DNA is TGTGCCTGGAATAAGAGGGCGACCTACAATGAGCAGTTCTTC. The gene calls are TRBV30 and TRBJ2-1; maybe TRBD2 (5 bases). CDR3 size: 14 residues. V shed 4 bases and J shed 2 bases, with 12 bases lying between them. Germline CDR1 reads GTSNPN; CDR2 reads SVGIG (reference sequence).

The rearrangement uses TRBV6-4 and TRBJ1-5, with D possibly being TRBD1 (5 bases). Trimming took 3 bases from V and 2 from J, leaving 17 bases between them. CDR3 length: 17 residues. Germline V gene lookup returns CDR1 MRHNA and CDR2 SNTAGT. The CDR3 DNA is TGTGCCAGCAGTGAACCGACAGTACTAATTCGCAATCAGCCCCAGCATTTT. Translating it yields CASSEPTVLIRNQPQHF.

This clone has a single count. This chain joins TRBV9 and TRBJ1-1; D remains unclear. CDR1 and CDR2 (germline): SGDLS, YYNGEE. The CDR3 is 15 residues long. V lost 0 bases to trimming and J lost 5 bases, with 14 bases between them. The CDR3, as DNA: TGTGCCAGCAGCGTAGGGGCGCTGACTACGACTGAAGCTTTCTTT. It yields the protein CASSVGALTTTEAFF.

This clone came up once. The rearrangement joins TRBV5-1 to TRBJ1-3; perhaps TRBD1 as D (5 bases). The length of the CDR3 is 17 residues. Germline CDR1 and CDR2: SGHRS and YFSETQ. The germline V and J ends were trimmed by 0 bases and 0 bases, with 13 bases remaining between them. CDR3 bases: TGCGCCAGCAGCTTGGACTGGGGCCAGAGCTCTGGAAACACCATATATTTT. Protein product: CASSLDWGQSSGNTIYF.